The 13 T cell receptor beta chains below all came from one sample that was sequenced in a study of shared clonotypes between healthy human individuals. Here immunoSEQ multiplex PCR was the method, and the copy in TCRdb shows in-frame clones only, minus some. The sample yields about 1 million clones, about 77% seen once. The specimen sequenced was memory CD4+ T cells sorted from blood. The subset here: CD45RA-negative fraction. The receptors were gathered from a man in his late teens or twenties in good health.

This clone has a count of ten or more. V and J are TRBV7-3 and TRBJ2-1; 12 bases map to TRBD2. J was trimmed by 8 bases and V by 5 bases; bases with no gene match: 7. The germline V gene has CDR1 SGHTA and CDR2 FQGTGA. The CDR3 contains 15 residues. The CDR3 spells CASSPSGGARDEQFF. In DNA, the CDR3 is TGTGCCAGCAGCCCTAGCGGGGGGGCCCGCGATGAGCAGTTCTTC.

The gene calls are TRBV5-1 and TRBJ1-2; maybe TRBD1 (5 bases). Germline CDR1 SGHRS, CDR2 YFSETQ. The ends were cut back, 0 bases at V and 8 bases at J, with 17 bases in the middle. This CDR3 comprises 15 residues. This CDR3 is CASSLDRGREDGYTF. The CDR3 nucleotides are TGCGCCAGCAGCTTGGACCGGGGCAGGGAAGACGGCTACACCTTC.

This sequence joins TRBV27 and TRBJ2-1; 7 nucleotides agree with TRBD2. Germline V gene data show CDR1 as MNHEY and CDR2 as SMNVEV (reference sequence). The junction had 6 bases not matched to a gene; V was cut back by 2 bases and J by 5 bases. The CDR3 loop spans 15 amino acids. The CDR3 loop reads CASSLGGSYNNEQFF. CDR3 DNA: TGTGCCAGCAGTTTAGGCGGGAGCTATAACAATGAGCAGTTCTTC.

In this sample, this clone turned up once. The chain uses TRBV6-5 and TRBJ2-7; 7 bases align to TRBD1. The J segment lost 2 bases and the V segment lost 5 bases, leaving 9 bases of the junction unmatched. In germline, CDR1 is MNHEY, CDR2 SVGAGI. The CDR3 has 15 residues. This chain's CDR3 is CASSTTGTETYEQYF. The CDR3 DNA sequence: TGTGCCAGCAGTACCACCGGGACAGAGACCTACGAGCAGTACTTC.

In regard to this clone: The same CDR3 can be traced to other DNA sequences in this sample. The chain carries TRBV9 and TRBJ2-2, with D possibly TRBD1 on 5 matching bases. There are 14 residues in the CDR3. Trimming pared 1 base from V and 2 bases from J, leaving 6 bases between. Germline V gene data show CDR1 as SGDLS and CDR2 as YYNGEE. CDR3 protein: CASSVQGNTGELFF. Here the CDR3 DNA reads TGTGCCAGCAGCGTACAGGGAAACACCGGGGAGCTGTTTTTT.

This sequence joins TRBV27 and TRBJ2-2, with 7 nucleotides matching TRBD2. This CDR3 has 14 residues. Per the germline V gene, CDR1 is MNHEY and CDR2 is SMNVEV (reference sequence). Unmatched junction bases numbered 6, after V lost 8 bases and J lost 3 bases. The DNA of the CDR3 is TGTGCCAGCGCACGCAGCGGGGACACCGGGGAGCTGTTTTTT. It translates to CASARSGDTGELFF.

The CDR3 DNA is TGTGCCTGGAGCGACCGGGGGACGGTTGGCTACACCTTC. It specifies CAWSDRGTVGYTF. This rearrangement joins TRBV30 to TRBJ1-2; D is perhaps TRBD1 (5 bases). The V end lost 3 bases, the J end lost 7 bases, and 15 bases lay between the germline ends. CDR1 GTSNPN and CDR2 SVGIG come from the germline V gene (reference sequence). The CDR3 contains 13 residues.

The V gene is TRBV29-1, the J gene TRBJ1-1, with D tentatively TRBD1 (6 bases). With 4 bases removed from V and 0 bases from J, the gap between germline ends came to 9 bases. CDR1 and CDR2 (germline): SQVTM, ANQGSEA. CDR3 length equals 13 residues. The CDR3 DNA follows: TGCAGCGTTGGACAGGTCATGAACACTGAAGCTTTCTTT. This gives the protein CSVGQVMNTEAFF.

This chain uses TRBV7-2 with TRBJ1-6; D call uncertain. V lost 5 bases, J lost 4 bases, and 12 bases lay in between. This CDR3 is 15 amino acids long. The V gene's germline CDR1 is SGHTA and CDR2 FQGNSA. CDR3 bases: TGTGCCAGCAGCCGAACCGCGAGATATAATTCACCCCTCCACTTT. Amino acids: CASSRTARYNSPLHF.

Only one count was recorded for this clone. The rearrangement uses TRBV11-1 and TRBJ2-5; TRBD1 aligns across 8 bases. Germline CDR1 is SGHAT and CDR2 is FQDESV (reference sequence). V dropped 1 base and J dropped 4; count of bases not matched to a gene: 8. This CDR3 contains 16 residues. CDR3 in amino acids: CASSLVPRGQGETQYF. The CDR3 nucleotides read TGTGCCAGCAGCTTAGTTCCCAGGGGGCAGGGAGAGACCCAGTACTTC.

J is TRBJ1-6 and V is TRBV28, with 7 positions matching TRBD1. The CDR3 totals 14 residues. V was pared by 8 bases and J by 9 bases, with 10 bases of the junction left unmatched. Germline-derived CDR1 and CDR2 are MDHEN and SYDVKM. The CDR3 reads CASGKGQQGSPLHF. CDR3 in DNA: TGTGCCAGCGGTAAGGGACAGCAAGGTTCACCCCTCCACTTT.

This clone was seen a handful of times. The DNA of the CDR3 is TGTGCCAGCTCACCGCCGAGTCGGAAAGAAAAACTGTTTTTT. Protein product: CASSPPSRKEKLFF. This chain joins TRBV18 and TRBJ1-4; D is uncertain. This CDR3 has 14 amino acids. CDR1 and CDR2 (germline): KGHSH, LQKENI. Trimming removed 3 bases from V and 8 bases from J, with 13 bases in between.

The chain has TRBV9 and TRBJ1-6, with D possibly TRBD1 on 5 matching bases. Trimming stripped 6 bases from V and 9 bases from J, with 13 bases between. The CDR3 is made up of 13 amino acids. Germline values: CDR1 SGDLS, CDR2 YYNGEE. For the CDR3, the DNA is TGTGCCAGCACGGCAGGGCGAACTTCACCCCTCCACTTT. Translated, it gives CASTAGRTSPLHF.